These 18 T cell receptor beta chains came from one sample sequenced in a study of shared clonotypes between healthy human individuals. The table came from immunoSEQ multiplex PCR; TCRdb's copy has only in-frame clones and leaves some out. The sample holds approximately 340,000 clones; 73% are singletons and the top ten take about 10%. The specimen was memory CD4+ T cells sorted from blood. The subset here: CD45RA-negative fraction. The source of these receptors is a man aged 25-45 years in good health.

The table lists this clone with a few counts. This may stem from a read error, because a much larger clone lies one nucleotide away. Other DNA sequences from this sample encode an identical CDR3 as well. The V gene is TRBV5-1, the J gene TRBJ2-7, with TRBD1 identical over 9 bases. V lost 0 bases and J lost 4; bases outside the gene matches: 2. Germline V gives CDR1 SGHRS, CDR2 YFSETQ. The CDR3 has 14 amino acids. CDR3 in amino acids: CASSLGGQGYEQYF. The CDR3 DNA sequence: TGCGCCAGCAGCTTGGGGGGACAGGGATACGAGCAGTACTTC.

The chain combines TRBV11-2 with TRBJ1-3; possible D gene TRBD1, 6 bases. V lost 5 bases to trimming and J lost 0 bases, with 11 bases between them. CDR3 length: 15 amino acids. CDR1 is SGHAT, CDR2 FQNNGV, per germline. CDR3 DNA: TGTGCCAGCAGCGCTCAGGGGTTCTCTGGAAACACCATATATTTT. Protein product: CASSAQGFSGNTIYF.

This chain connects TRBV5-1 to TRBJ2-2; no clear D gene. CDR3 length: 14 amino acids. V dropped 4 bases and J dropped 6 bases, with 13 bases sitting between them. Germline V CDR1 and CDR2: SGHRS, YFSETQ. The CDR3 DNA sequence: TGCGCCAGCAGCCTGGCGGTAGCCTCCGGGGAGCTGTTTTTT. It encodes CASSLAVASGELFF.

The CDR3 bases are TGTGCCAGCAGCTTGCAGGACAGGGGGTTCTACGAGCAGTACTTC. It is translated as CASSLQDRGFYEQYF. The chain is built from TRBV5-4 and TRBJ2-7; 10 positions agree with TRBD1. The CDR3 runs 15 residues. In germline, CDR1 is SGHNT, CDR2 YYREEE (reference sequence). With V trimmed by 1 base and J by 3 bases, 4 bases remained unmatched. Full variable domain (remainder filled in from reference TRBV5-4 and TRBJ2-7): ETGVTQSPTHLIKTRGQQVTLRCSSQSGHNTVSWYQQALGQGPQFIFQYYREEENGRGNFPPRFSGLQFPNYSSELNVNALELDDSALYLCASSLQDRGFYEQYFGPGTRLTVT.

V is TRBV7-9 and J is TRBJ2-3; D unclear. This CDR3 contains 14 residues. CDR1 SEHNR and CDR2 FQNEAQ come from the germline V gene (reference sequence). V was trimmed by 4 bases and J by 1 base, leaving 9 bases between them. The CDR3 nucleotides read TGTGCCAGCAGCTCCCCTACGGGCACAGATACGCAGTATTTT. Protein sequence: CASSSPTGTDTQYF.

The J gene is TRBJ1-2, the V gene TRBV10-2; D is ambiguous. The V end lost 8 bases, the J end lost 0 bases, and 13 bases lay between the germline ends. Germline V lookup: CDR1 WSHSY, CDR2 SAAADI. The CDR3 sequence is 14 residues long. This CDR3 is CASSFRRSNYGYTF. The CDR3, as DNA: TGCGCCAGCTCCTTCAGACGCTCTAACTATGGCTACACCTTC.

This sequence joins TRBV9 and TRBJ2-3; TRBD2 aligns across 9 bases. Germline CDR1 reads SGDLS; CDR2 reads YYNGEE. V dropped 5 bases and J dropped 2; count of bases not matched to a gene: 6. The CDR3 extends over 15 amino acids. CDR3 residues: CASSLSGRITDTQYF. The CDR3 DNA sequence: TGTGCCAGCAGTCTGAGCGGGAGGATCACAGATACGCAGTATTTT.

CDR3 nucleotides: TGCGCCAGCAGCTTGTTGGATGAAAAACTGTTTTTT. The encoded protein is CASSLLDEKLFF. V is TRBV5-1 and J is TRBJ1-4; D gene ambiguous. The CDR3 extends over 12 amino acids. Trimming took 1 base from V and 6 from J, leaving 4 bases between them. Per germline, CDR1 SGHRS and CDR2 YFSETQ. Filled out from reference TRBV5-1 and TRBJ1-4, the complete variable domain reads KAGVTQTPRYLIKTRGQQVTLSCSPISGHRSVSWYQQTPGQGLQFLFEYFSETQRNKGNFPGRFSGRQFSNSRSEMNVSTLELGDSALYLCASSLLDEKLFFGSGTQLSVL.

The CDR3 reads CASSLAGPLFVRLAGWVQFF. The CDR3 region has the DNA TGTGCCAGCAGCCTTGCCGGCCCTCTTTTCGTTAGGCTAGCGGGATGGGTGCAGTTCTTC. The chain employs TRBV27 and TRBJ2-1; 9 bases match TRBD2. The CDR3 totals 20 residues. The V segment lost 6 bases and the J segment 12 bases; nucleotides outside the gene matches: 30. In germline, CDR1 is MNHEY, CDR2 SMNVEV (reference sequence).

The chain combines TRBV12-5 with TRBJ2-2, with 8 bases fitting TRBD2. The CDR3 totals 14 residues. Trimming took 8 bases from V and 4 from J; bases not matched to a gene: 6. Germline loops: CDR1 LGHNT, CDR2 FRNRAP. The CDR3 DNA follows: TGTGCTAGTCGAGCGGGAGAGTTCACCGGGGAGCTGTTTTTT. Its protein product is CASRAGEFTGELFF.

This clone has just a few counts. CDR3: CASSLVGLAETQYF. Written as DNA, the CDR3 is TGCGCCAGCAGCTTGGTCGGACTAGCAGAGACCCAGTACTTC. The V gene is TRBV5-1, the J gene TRBJ2-5; 8 bases fit TRBD2. The length of the CDR3 is 14 residues. CDR1 and CDR2 from the germline V gene are SGHRS and YFSETQ. V shed 0 bases, J shed 4 bases, and the junction held 2 bases outside the gene matches.

This chain uses TRBV14 with TRBJ1-6; unclear D gene. From germline, CDR1 is SGHDN and CDR2 FVKESK. CDR3 length: 14 amino acids. The ends were cut back, 7 bases at V and 0 bases at J, with 7 bases in the middle. The CDR3: CASTASSYNSPLHF. The CDR3 DNA reads as TGTGCCAGCACGGCTAGCTCCTATAATTCACCCCTCCACTTT.

V usage is TRBV5-5 and J usage is TRBJ2-7, with 8 bases matching TRBD1. The germline V gene encodes CDR1 SGHKS and CDR2 YYEKEE (reference sequence). This CDR3 contains 15 residues. Losses at the gene ends were 0 bases for V and 4 bases for J; bases not matched to a gene: 6. The CDR3 reads CASSLAQGARYEQYF. The CDR3 bases are TGTGCCAGCAGCTTGGCTCAGGGGGCGAGGTACGAGCAGTACTTC. Drawing the rest from reference TRBV5-5 and TRBJ2-7, the complete variable domain is DAGVTQSPTHLIKTRGQQVTLRCSPISGHKSVSWYQQVLGQGPQFIFQYYEKEERGRGNFPDRFSARQFPNYSSELNVNALLLGDSALYLCASSLAQGARYEQYFGPGTRLTVT.

V and J are TRBV4-2 and TRBJ2-3; D gene unclear. CDR1 and CDR2 (germline): LGHNA, YNFKEQ. V lost 5 bases and J lost 0, with 12 bases in between. This CDR3 has 15 amino acids. The CDR3 region has the DNA TGTGCCAGCAGCTCCCGACCCACTAGCACAGATACGCAGTATTTT. This gives the protein CASSSRPTSTDTQYF.

The chain couples TRBV5-5 to TRBJ2-7, with TRBD2 matching 8 bases. This CDR3 contains 15 residues. Unmatched junction bases numbered 8, after V lost 1 base and J lost 5 bases. The germline gives CDR1 SGHKS, CDR2 YYEKEE (reference sequence). This CDR3 reads CASSLPLAGGNEQYF. Written as DNA, the CDR3 is TGTGCCAGCAGCTTGCCGCTCGCGGGAGGAAACGAGCAGTACTTC.

The rearrangement uses TRBV2 and TRBJ2-3; D is unresolved. CDR1 and CDR2 (germline): SNHLY, FYNNEI. The CDR3 totals 13 residues. The DNA for the CDR3 is TGTGCAACCCGAGGCTCTAGCACAGATACGCAGTATTTT. Its translation is CATRGSSTDTQYF.

The chain has TRBV5-1 and TRBJ2-7, with D perhaps TRBD1 or TRBD2 (5 bases each). Per germline, CDR1 SGHRS and CDR2 YFSETQ. CDR3 length: 15 residues. V was pared by 0 bases and J by 3 bases, with 13 bases between. This chain's CDR3 is CASSLARGGGYEQYF. The DNA for the CDR3 is TGCGCCAGCAGCTTGGCCCGGGGTGGGGGCTACGAGCAGTACTTC.

This sequence joins TRBV7-9 and TRBJ2-5; D is possibly TRBD1 or TRBD2 (5 bases each). Germline V gives CDR1 SEHNR, CDR2 FQNEAQ (reference sequence). Between the trimmed V and J ends, which lost 4 bases and 2 bases, there was a span of 17 bases. This CDR3 is built from 16 residues. The DNA of the CDR3 is TGTGCCAGCAGCTCGCCTACGTGGGGGATTCAAGAGACCCAGTACTTC. Its protein product is CASSSPTWGIQETQYF.